The rows below give T cell receptor beta chains drawn from one sample of a study of tumor T cells in aggressive B-cell lymphoma. The data were produced by immunoSEQ multiplex PCR, yet TCRdb's version contains in-frame clones alone and is incomplete. This table holds under 2,500 clones, approximately 83% found once. The sequenced sample was tumor tissue. The receptor set was obtained from an adult with diffuse large B cell lymphoma. Each CDR3 is given with its conserved first and last residue. A D gene is named only where the DNA matches it firmly. Part of the rows lack a size; the others show once, few, many or a class for expanded clones.

v_call	clone_size	d_call	j_call	cdr3_nt	cdr3_aa
TRBV28	.	.	TRBJ2-2	TGTGCCAGCAGTTTACACGGCGGAGGGGAGCTGTTTTTT	CASSLHGGGELFF
TRBV25-1	.	.	TRBJ1-2	TGTGCCAGCAGTGAATGGATTGGGGGGAACTATGGCTACACCTTC	CASSEWIGGNYGYTF
TRBV2	.	TRBD1	TRBJ1-2	TGTGCCAGCAGTGATTCGACAGGGGGCGTCGATAACTATGGCTACACCTTC	CASSDSTGGVDNYGYTF
TRBV4-1	.	TRBD1	TRBJ1-2	TGCGCCAGCAGCCGAACTAGACAGGGACATGGCTACACCTTC	CASSRTRQGHGYTF
TRBV30	.	.	TRBJ1-3	TGTGCCCACCGTGGGGGCCAGAGCCCTGGAAACACCATATATTTT	CAHRGGQSPGNTIYF
TRBV4-3	once	.	TRBJ2-7	TGCGCCAGCAGCCAAGGGGCCGGCCTCTACGAGCAGTACTTC	CASSQGAGLYEQYF
TRBV4-1	.	TRBD1	TRBJ1-2	TGCGCCAGCAGCCCGAACAGGGGAAACTATGGCTACACCTTC	CASSPNRGNYGYTF
TRBV5-1	.	TRBD2	TRBJ2-5	TGCGCCAGCAGCCTAGAGACTAGCGGGGAGGAGACCCAGTACTTC	CASSLETSGEETQYF
TRBV14	once	.	TRBJ2-1	TGTGCCAGCAGCCAAGGGAACAGGAACAATGAGCAGTTCTTC	CASSQGNRNNEQFF
TRBV7-2	.	.	TRBJ2-4	TGTGCCAGCAGCTTAAACAGGGCTAAAAACATTCAGTACTTC	CASSLNRAKNIQYF
TRBV5-4	.	TRBD1	TRBJ2-5	TGTGCCAGCAGATCGGGCAGGGGGCAAGAGACCCAGTACTTC	CASRSGRGQETQYF
TRBV21-1	.	.	TRBJ2-7	TGTGCCAGCAGAGAACTTACGCCCCCGGGCTACGAGCAGTACTTC	CASRELTPPGYEQYF
TRBV19	once	TRBD1	TRBJ1-4	TGTGCCAGTACCCCGGGACAGGGGGCCGAAAAACTGTTTTTT	CASTPGQGAEKLFF
TRBV28	.	TRBD1	TRBJ1-6	TGTGCCAGCAGTTTAAGTGGCCAGGGGGGTAATTCACCCCTCCACTTT	CASSLSGQGGNSPLHF
TRBV9	.	TRBD2	TRBJ2-1	TGTGCCAGCAGCGTAGTTGGCGGGAGTCTCTACAATGAGCAGTTCTTC	CASSVVGGSLYNEQFF
TRBV5-1	.	.	TRBJ1-5	TGCGCCAGCAGCTTGGCGGCGGGGCAGCCCCAGCATTTT	CASSLAAGQPQHF
TRBV6-1	once	TRBD1	TRBJ1-2	TGTGCCAGCAGTGAACTCGGGACAGGGGGTGGCTACACCTTC	CASSELGTGGGYTF
TRBV9	.	.	TRBJ1-1	TGTGCCAGCAGCAAGTCAGGAGGAAACACTGAAGCTTTCTTT	CASSKSGGNTEAFF
TRBV7-7	few	.	TRBJ2-3	TGTGCCAGCAGCGAAACTTGGGGGGTGGCAGATACGCAGTATTTT	CASSETWGVADTQYF
TRBV2	.	TRBD2	TRBJ2-5	TGTGCCAGCAGTGACTGGGGAGGGGAAGAGACCCAGTACTTC	CASSDWGGEETQYF
TRBV27	.	.	TRBJ1-2	TGTGCCAGCGGGTGGGGCAGAAATAACTATGGCTACACCTTC	CASGWGRNNYGYTF
TRBV14	.	TRBD2	TRBJ2-3	TGTGCCAGCAGCCAACGGGACTATTACACAGATACGCAGTATTTT	CASSQRDYYTDTQYF
TRBV27	.	.	TRBJ1-2	TGTGCCAGCGGGGGCGGGGGAGGATATGGCTACACCTTC	CASGGGGGYGYTF
TRBV27	.	.	TRBJ2-7	TGTGCCAGCAGTCAAGGGGCTGTCTACGAGCAGTACTTC	CASSQGAVYEQYF
TRBV27	.	.	TRBJ2-1	TGTGCCAGCAGTTTAAACGGCTACAATGAGCAGTTCTTC	CASSLNGYNEQFF
TRBV18	.	.	TRBJ1-3	TGTGCCAGCTTAAAAACAGGAAACACCATATATTTT	CASLKTGNTIYF
TRBV5-4	.	.	TRBJ2-5	TGTGCCAGCAGCTTGGGAGGGCAAGAGACCCAGTACTTC	CASSLGGQETQYF
TRBV5-4	.	TRBD2	TRBJ2-1	TGTGCCAGCAGCTTCGGGGGGAGGAATGAGCAGTTCTTC	CASSFGGRNEQFF
TRBV7-9	.	TRBD1	TRBJ1-1	TGTGCCAGCAGCCAAACTCCGGGACAGATTTTGAACACTGAAGCTTTCTTT	CASSQTPGQILNTEAFF
TRBV5-4	.	TRBD1	TRBJ2-3	TGTGCCAGCAGCGGGGACAGACTCTTCAGCGATACGCAGTATTTT	CASSGDRLFSDTQYF
TRBV14	.	TRBD1	TRBJ1-6	TGTGCCAGCAGCCAATGGACAGGGGGATCACCCCTCCACTTT	CASSQWTGGSPLHF
TRBV7-2	.	TRBD2	TRBJ2-7	TGTGCCAGCAGATATACCGGGACTAGCCTATCCGAGCAGTACTTC	CASRYTGTSLSEQYF
TRBV5-6	few	.	TRBJ2-7	TGTGCCAGCACTTCTACAGTGACCTACGAGCAGTACTTC	CASTSTVTYEQYF
TRBV30	.	TRBD1	TRBJ1-2	TGTGCCTGGAGTTCGACAGGGGGTTCTAGCTATGGCTACACCTTC	CAWSSTGGSSYGYTF
TRBV27	.	.	TRBJ1-4	TGTGCCAGCAGTTTAATGACTAATGAAAAACCGGTTTTT	CASSLMTNEKPVF
TRBV27	.	.	TRBJ2-3	TGTGCCAGCAGTATCCTTCATAGCCTCCCCACAGATACGCAGTATTTT	CASSILHSLPTDTQYF
TRBV5-4	.	TRBD2	TRBJ2-1	TGTGCCAGCAGCTTGGGACTAGCGGGAGGGGATGAGCAGTTCTTC	CASSLGLAGGDEQFF
TRBV25-1	.	.	TRBJ1-2	TGTGCCAGCAGATCCCCTCGTGACAGCTATGGCTACACCTTC	CASRSPRDSYGYTF
TRBV5-1	.	.	TRBJ2-1	TGCGCCAGCAGCCAGCCGGTGGCAGGCCCGACCTACAATGAGCAGTTCTTC	CASSQPVAGPTYNEQFF
TRBV12-1	.	.	TRBJ2-3	TGTGCCAGCAGCCCAAGCGGACTGAACACAGATACGCAGTATTTT	CASSPSGLNTDTQYF
TRBV7-9	.	.	TRBJ2-3	TGTGCCAGCAGCTTAGAAGGGGTCGGTTTTGATACGCAGTATTTT	CASSLEGVGFDTQYF
TRBV29-1	once	.	TRBJ2-3	TGCAGCGTTGTAATCGGTCCAGATACGCAGTATTTT	CSVVIGPDTQYF
TRBV5-1	.	.	TRBJ1-3	TGCGCCAGCAGCTTTTCAGGGGCTGGAAACACCATATATTTT	CASSFSGAGNTIYF
TRBV5-1	.	TRBD1	TRBJ1-1	TGCGCCAGCAGCTTGGTCCCAGGGGGAGACACTGAAGCTTTCTTT	CASSLVPGGDTEAFF
TRBV7-6	.	TRBD1	TRBJ1-4	TGTGCCAGCAGCCCCTACGGACAGGGAGATGAAAAACTGTTTTTT	CASSPYGQGDEKLFF
TRBV11-3	.	.	TRBJ2-1	TGTGCCAGCAGCTTAGGTGGAGACTACAATGAGCAGTTCTTC	CASSLGGDYNEQFF
TRBV4-3	.	TRBD2	TRBJ2-1	TGCGCCAGCAGCCAAGCCGGGACTAGGGATCAGTTCTTC	CASSQAGTRDQFF
TRBV29-1	.	.	TRBJ2-2	TGCAGCGTGGGACAAGACTCGGACGGGGAGCTGTTTTTT	CSVGQDSDGELFF
TRBV6-6	.	.	TRBJ1-1	TGTGCCAGCAGTCCCCAGTTGAACACTGAAGCTTTCTTT	CASSPQLNTEAFF
TRBV6-1	.	TRBD1	TRBJ1-6	TGTGCCAGCAGTGAATGGACAGGTAGCTATAATTCACCCCTCCACTTT	CASSEWTGSYNSPLHF
TRBV6-5	.	.	TRBJ1-2	TGTGCCAGCAGTTATCAGGGATATGGCTACACCTTC	CASSYQGYGYTF
TRBV18	.	TRBD1	TRBJ1-3	TGTGCCAGCTCACCGTCGACAGGGATGCGAAACACCATATATTTT	CASSPSTGMRNTIYF